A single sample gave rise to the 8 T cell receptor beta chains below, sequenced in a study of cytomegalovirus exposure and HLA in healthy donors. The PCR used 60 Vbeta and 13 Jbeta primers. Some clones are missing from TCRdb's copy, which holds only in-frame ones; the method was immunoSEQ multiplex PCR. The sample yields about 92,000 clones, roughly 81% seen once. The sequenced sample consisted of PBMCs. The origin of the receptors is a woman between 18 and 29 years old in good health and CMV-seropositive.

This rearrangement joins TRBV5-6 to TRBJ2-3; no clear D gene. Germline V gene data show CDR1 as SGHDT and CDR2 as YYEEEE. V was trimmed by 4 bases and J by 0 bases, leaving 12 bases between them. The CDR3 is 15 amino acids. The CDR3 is CASSPETPSTDTQYF. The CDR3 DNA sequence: TGTGCCAGCAGCCCAGAAACACCTAGCACAGATACGCAGTATTTT.

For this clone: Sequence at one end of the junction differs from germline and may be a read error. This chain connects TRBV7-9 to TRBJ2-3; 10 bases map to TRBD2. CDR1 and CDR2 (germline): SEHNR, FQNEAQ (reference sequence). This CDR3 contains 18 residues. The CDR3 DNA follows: TGTTCCAGCAGCTTAGCGCATTTAGCGGGGGGTTCCACAGATACGCAGTATTTT. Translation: CSSSLAHLAGGSTDTQYF. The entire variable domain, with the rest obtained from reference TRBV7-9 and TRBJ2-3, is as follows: DTGVSQNPRHKITKRGQNVTFRCDPISEHNRLYWYRQTLGQGPEFLTYFQNEAQLEKSRLLSDRFSAERPKGSFSTLEIQRTEQGDSAMYLCSSSLAHLAGGSTDTQYFGPGTRLTVL.

The CDR3 DNA sequence: TGTGCCAGCACTCCCGCGGGGAAGGGAGTCCAGTCCGAGCAGTACTTC. Amino acids: CASTPAGKGVQSEQYF. The chain combines TRBV6-6 with TRBJ2-7; tentatively, D is TRBD2 (6 bases). Trimming stripped 7 bases from V and 6 bases from J, with 25 bases between. Germline V CDR1 and CDR2: MNHNY, SVGAGI (reference sequence). CDR3 length: 16 residues.

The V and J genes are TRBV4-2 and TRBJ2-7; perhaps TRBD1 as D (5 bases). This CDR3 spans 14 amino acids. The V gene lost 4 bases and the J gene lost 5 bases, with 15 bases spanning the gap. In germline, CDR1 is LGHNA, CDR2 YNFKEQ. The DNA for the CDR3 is TGTGCCAGCAGCCGGGATGACAGTCCCAACGAGCAGTACTTC. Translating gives CASSRDDSPNEQYF.

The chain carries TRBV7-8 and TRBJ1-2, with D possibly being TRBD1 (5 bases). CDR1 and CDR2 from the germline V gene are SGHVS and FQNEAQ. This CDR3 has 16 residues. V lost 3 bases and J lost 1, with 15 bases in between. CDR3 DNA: TGTGCCAGCAGCTTTTCAGCCTTCGGGGGTAACTATGGCTACACCTTC. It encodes CASSFSAFGGNYGYTF.

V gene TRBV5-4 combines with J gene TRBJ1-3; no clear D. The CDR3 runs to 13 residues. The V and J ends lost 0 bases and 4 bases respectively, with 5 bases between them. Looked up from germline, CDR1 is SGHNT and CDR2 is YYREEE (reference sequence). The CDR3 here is CASSLEEGNTIYF. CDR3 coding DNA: TGTGCCAGCAGCTTGGAGGAGGGAAACACCATATATTTT.

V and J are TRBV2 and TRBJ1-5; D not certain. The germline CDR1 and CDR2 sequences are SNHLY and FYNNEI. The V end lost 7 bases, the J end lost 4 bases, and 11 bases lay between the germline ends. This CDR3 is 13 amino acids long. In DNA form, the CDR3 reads TGTGCCAGCACGGCAGGTAATAATCAGCCCCAGCATTTT. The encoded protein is CASTAGNNQPQHF. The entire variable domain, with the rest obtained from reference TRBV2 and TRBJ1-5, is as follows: EPEVTQTPSHQVTQMGQEVILRCVPISNHLYFYWYRQILGQKVEFLVSFYNNEISEKSEIFDDQFSVERPDGSNFTLKIRSTKLEDSAMYFCASTAGNNQPQHFGDGTRLSIL.

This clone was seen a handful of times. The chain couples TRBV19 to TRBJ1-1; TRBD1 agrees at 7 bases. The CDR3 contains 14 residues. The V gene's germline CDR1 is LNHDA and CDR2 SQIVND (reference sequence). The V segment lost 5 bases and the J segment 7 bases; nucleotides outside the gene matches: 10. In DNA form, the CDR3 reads TGTGCCAGTAGTGACCTAACAGGGGCCCATGAAGCTTTCTTT. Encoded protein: CASSDLTGAHEAFF.